Below are 20 T cell receptor beta chains sequenced from a single sample in a study of neurological immune-mediated disorders. Time point meaning: longitudinal time-point 3. TCRdb itself ran the 5' RACE reads through MiXCR, one entry per CDR3 protein. Of about 81,000 distinct CDR3 sequences in the sample, about 4.5% were seen once. The sequenced material came from PBMCs. The origin of the receptors is a woman aged 60-75 years with multiple sclerosis.

The table lists this clonotype with many counts. This rearrangement joins TRBV3-1 to TRBJ2-2; 8 nucleotides match TRBD1. The CDR3 has 15 residues. V was pared by 5 bases and J by 6 bases, with 8 bases of the junction left unmatched. The germline gives CDR1 LGHDT, CDR2 YNNKEL (reference sequence). The CDR3 DNA is TGTGCCAGCAGCTTAGGACAGGGCGCCGCCGGGGAGCTGTTTTTT. It codes for CASSLGQGAAGELFF.

In this sample, this clonotype turned up many times. The chain joins TRBV25-1 to TRBJ1-1, with D hard to call. The CDR3 covers 16 residues. The V gene's germline CDR1 is MGHDK and CDR2 SYGVNS. The ends were cut back, 1 base at V and 0 bases at J, with 12 bases in the middle. The CDR3 region has the DNA TGTGCCAGCAGTGAATGGAGACCGGGAGTGAACACTGAAGCTTTCTTT. Protein sequence: CASSEWRPGVNTEAFF.

This clonotype was counted ten times or more. The chain uses TRBV9 and TRBJ2-1, with 7 bases lining up with TRBD1. From germline, CDR1 is SGDLS and CDR2 YYNGEE. CDR3 length: 19 residues. V trimming: 0 bases; J trimming: 12 bases; junction bases outside the gene matches: 24. The DNA of the CDR3 is TGTGCCAGCAGCGTAGAGACGGGACAGTTTTTTTCCCAAACGTTCGGGCAGTTCTTC. This sequence encodes CASSVETGQFFSQTFGQFF.

This clonotype was counted many times. CDR3 bases: TGCGCCAGCGGTGCCGGGACAGGGAGTTTCGACGAGCAGTACTTC. As protein: CASGAGTGSFDEQYF. V gene TRBV5-1 combines with J gene TRBJ2-7; 9 bases agree with TRBD1. J was trimmed by 5 bases and V by 7 bases; bases with no gene match: 13. The germline CDR1 and CDR2 sequences are SGHRS and YFSETQ. The CDR3 sequence is 15 residues long.

The table lists this clonotype with many counts. The gene calls are TRBV6-1 and TRBJ1-5; TRBD1 might be the D (5 bases). This CDR3 contains 15 residues. Germline V lookup: CDR1 MNHNS, CDR2 SASEGT. Trimming shortened V by 5 bases and J by 2 bases, and 13 bases separated the two germline ends. The CDR3 spells CASSPRGDGNQPQHF. CDR3 DNA: TGTGCCAGCAGTCCTCGGGGCGACGGCAATCAGCCCCAGCATTTT.

In its sample, this clonotype was seen many times. The V call is TRBV5-8, the J call TRBJ1-5; D gene uncertain. The CDR3 is 13 amino acids. The ends were cut back, 2 bases at V and 13 bases at J, with 16 bases in the middle. Germline V lookup: CDR1 SGHTS, CDR2 YDEGEE. The CDR3 reads CASSFPFSRRQHF. The DNA of the CDR3 is TGTGCCAGCAGCTTCCCGTTCTCCCGTCGGCAGCATTTT. Full variable domain (missing parts from reference TRBV5-8 and TRBJ1-5): EAGVTQSPTHLIKTRGQQATLRCSPISGHTSVYWYQQALGLGLQFLLWYDEGEERNRGNFPPRFSGRQFPNYSSELNVNALELEDSALYLCASSFPFSRRQHFGDGTRLSIL.

This clonotype was detected many times. CDR3 sequence (DNA): TGTGCCACCAGCAGAGAATGGGATCTTAGCTCCTACGAGCAGTACTTC. Its protein is CATSREWDLSSYEQYF. This rearrangement joins TRBV15 to TRBJ2-7; D is unresolved. The CDR3 length is 16 residues. Germline values: CDR1 LNHNV, CDR2 YYDKDF (reference sequence). V lost 0 bases, J lost 0 bases, and 12 bases lay in between.

V gene TRBV5-8 combines with J gene TRBJ2-3; D is ambiguous. Germline V gene lookup returns CDR1 SGHTS and CDR2 YDEGEE. V was clipped by 0 bases and J by 0 bases, with 20 bases between them. The CDR3 has 19 amino acids. The CDR3 loop is CASSLALDLGFRSTDTQYF. Here the CDR3 DNA reads TGTGCCAGCAGCTTGGCCCTTGACCTGGGGTTCCGAAGCACAGATACGCAGTATTTT.

As regards this clonotype: A much larger clone is a single base away; this may be a read error. The chain has TRBV14 and TRBJ1-1; D unclear. CDR1 SGHDN and CDR2 FVKESK come from the germline V gene. The length of the CDR3 is 13 residues. CDR3 DNA sequence: TGTGTCAGCAGCCACCTACCGAACACTGAAGCTTTCTTT. Residues: CVSSHLPNTEAFF. Full variable domain (outside the CDR3, taken from reference TRBV14 and TRBJ1-1): EAGVTQFPSHSVIEKGQTVTLRCDPISGHDNLYWYRRVMGKEIKFLLHFVKESKQDESGMPNNRFLAERTGGTYSTLKVQPAELEDSGVYFCVSSHLPNTEAFFGQGTRLTVV.

This clonotype was seen ten or more times. CDR3 in DNA: TGTGCCAGCAGCGCAGGAGGAGGCTCCTATAATTCACCCCTCCACTTT. Its translation: CASSAGGGSYNSPLHF. V and J are TRBV9 and TRBJ1-6; D uncertain. The CDR3 consists of 16 residues. Trimming shortened V by 3 bases and J by 0 bases, and 10 bases separated the two germline ends. Germline V CDR1 and CDR2: SGDLS, YYNGEE.

This clonotype showed up many times. This chain uses TRBV5-1 with TRBJ2-7; D not certain. From germline, CDR1 is SGHRS and CDR2 YFSETQ. V dropped 0 bases and J dropped 0 bases, with 7 bases sitting between them. The CDR3 is made up of 14 amino acids. CDR3: CASSLARSSYEQYF. The CDR3 bases are TGCGCCAGCAGCTTGGCCAGGAGCTCCTACGAGCAGTACTTC.

This clonotype was seen many times. DNA of the CDR3: TGTGCCAGCAGGGGGACAGGGACCGCTGGAAACACCATATATTTT. Protein: CASRGTGTAGNTIYF. The V gene is TRBV27, the J gene TRBJ1-3, with 9 nucleotides matching TRBD1. V shed 6 bases and J 2 bases; nucleotides not matched to a gene: 5. Germline V CDR1 and CDR2: MNHEY, SMNVEV (reference sequence). The CDR3 sequence is 15 residues long.

Many counts were recorded for this clonotype. The genes are TRBV7-9 and TRBJ2-5; D is undetermined. Trimming left V 5 bases short and J 4 bases short, with 5 bases between. The CDR3 has 11 amino acids. Per the germline V gene, CDR1 is SEHNR and CDR2 is FQNEAQ (reference sequence). CDR3 protein: CASSNGETQYF. The CDR3 coding sequence is TGTGCCAGCAGCAATGGAGAGACCCAGTACTTC.

This clonotype has at least ten counts. For the CDR3, the DNA is TGCAGTGCTAGAGATCGGCGACACCCGAACACTGAAGCTTTCTTT. Its protein product is CSARDRRHPNTEAFF. V gene TRBV20-1 combines with J gene TRBJ1-1, with D unclear. With 0 bases removed from V and 1 base from J, the gap between germline ends came to 12 bases. The CDR3 contains 15 residues. The V gene's germline CDR1 is DFQATT and CDR2 SNEGSKA (reference sequence).

This clonotype has ten or more counts. The chain has TRBV20-1 and TRBJ1-5; no definite D call. The germline V gene has CDR1 DFQATT and CDR2 SNEGSKA (reference sequence). The CDR3 runs to 12 residues. With 1 base removed from V and 4 bases from J, the gap between germline ends came to 5 bases. The CDR3 sequence: CSARGGNQPQHF. As DNA, the CDR3 is TGCAGTGCTAGAGGAGGGAATCAGCCCCAGCATTTT.

Many counts were recorded for this clonotype. The V and J genes are TRBV29-1 and TRBJ1-2; no definite D call. The CDR3 consists of 14 residues. The V gene lost 2 bases and the J gene lost 6 bases, with 16 bases spanning the gap. Germline CDR1 and CDR2: SQVTM and ANQGSEA. The CDR3 is CSVERGLRSNGYTF. In DNA form, the CDR3 reads TGCAGCGTTGAAAGAGGGTTGCGTTCTAATGGCTACACCTTC. The whole variable domain, filled in from reference TRBV29-1 and TRBJ1-2, reads SAVISQKPSRDICQRGTSLTIQCQVDSQVTMMFWYRQQPGQSLTLIATANQGSEATYESGFVIDKFPISRPNLTFSTLTVSNMSPEDSSIYLCSVERGLRSNGYTFGSGTRLTVV.

Points on this clonotype: A clone one base away is much larger, so this may be a read error. The genes are TRBV20-1 and TRBJ2-5; 8 nucleotides align to TRBD2. In germline, CDR1 is DFQATT, CDR2 SNEGSKA (reference sequence). The CDR3 has 16 amino acids. The CDR3 loop reads CSAPNPAAGDQDTQYF. The CDR3 nucleotides read TGCAGTGCCCCGAACCCAGCAGCGGGGGATCAAGATACCCAGTACTTC.

On this clonotype itself: Since a much larger clone is just one base distant, this may be a read error. CDR3 amino acids: CASIQPYNEQFF. CDR3 nucleotides: TGCGCCAGCATCCAGCCCTACAATGAGCAGTTCTTC. V and J are TRBV4-1 and TRBJ2-1; no clear D. CDR1 MGHRA and CDR2 YSYEKL come from the germline V gene. This CDR3 has 12 residues. Trimming shortened V by 7 bases and J by 2 bases, and 6 bases separated the two germline ends.

This clonotype was seen many times. The genes are TRBV27 and TRBJ2-1; TRBD2 matches at 9 bases. The CDR3 runs to 17 residues. Trimming cost V 5 bases and J 8 bases; bases outside gene matches: 16. CDR1 is MNHEY and CDR2 is SMNVEV in the germline V gene (reference sequence). CDR3 DNA: TGTGCCAGCAGTAACCCCCGGGGATTAGCGGGGGCACATGAGCAGTTCTTC. As protein: CASSNPRGLAGAHEQFF.

The V gene is TRBV6-2 or TRBV6-3, the J gene TRBJ1-1, with a weak D call TRBD1 (5 bases). Trimming removed 5 bases at V and 3 bases at J, with 19 bases between. The germline CDR1 and CDR2 sequences are MNHEY and SVGEGT. The CDR3 runs to 16 residues. The CDR3 region has the DNA TGTGCCAGCAGTCCCGGGGGGGTAAGGTCGGACACTGAAGCTTTCTTT. Translated: CASSPGGVRSDTEAFF.